These T cell receptor beta chains were read from a single sample in a study of T cell repertoires in cytomegalovirus infection. Each CDR3 protein is one row after TCRdb ran MiXCR on the reads. Among 700,000 to 950,000 distinct CDR3 sequences listed, approximately 30% were seen once. No antigen has been assigned to these receptors. The material was cultured CD8+ T cells from PBMCs, obtained from culture after CMV antigen stimulation. The receptors stem from a human donor in good health (CMV status not recorded). Some clones in this sample may be carry-over from other donors' samples. Each CDR3 is given with its conserved first and last residue. The D gene is left open where the match is weak. The listing skips clone size in some rows; elsewhere it reads once, few, many or a size class.

>TRBJ1-3|.|.|TRBV9
CASSVEGSGNTIYF
TGTGCCAGCAGCGTAGAGGGGTCTGGAAACACCATATATTTT
>TRBJ1-2|.|few|TRBV7-6
CASSLGPYRFPGIYGYTF
TGTGCCAGCAGCTTAGGGCCTTACCGCTTCCCGGGCATCTATGGCTACACCTTC
>TRBJ2-1|TRBD2|few|TRBV12-3/TRBV12-4
CASSLVPGIAGGPREQFF
TGTGCCAGCAGTTTAGTTCCAGGGATAGCGGGGGGGCCTAGGGAGCAGTTCTTC
>TRBJ2-1|TRBD2|.|TRBV10-3
CAISETSGGAYEQFF
TGTGCCATCAGTGAAACTAGCGGGGGGGCATATGAGCAGTTCTTC
>TRBJ1-5|.|.|TRBV19
CASSTDDSRYNQPQHF
TGTGCCAGTAGCACCGATGATTCGAGATACAATCAGCCCCAGCATTTT
>TRBJ2-2|TRBD1|.|TRBV6-2/TRBV6-3
CVSSARTGVKIGELFF
TGTGTCAGCAGCGCTCGGACAGGGGTAAAAATCGGGGAGCTGTTTTTT
>TRBJ2-5|.|few|TRBV7-9
CASSPPDRTVQETQYF
TGTGCCAGCAGCCCCCCAGACAGAACAGTCCAAGAGACCCAGTACTTC
>TRBJ1-4|.|.|TRBV7-8
CASSLSFQGRFEKLFF
TGTGCCAGCAGCTTATCTTTTCAGGGCCGTTTTGAAAAACTGTTTTTT
>TRBJ1-1|TRBD1|.|TRBV27
CASNIMGQGLSTEAFF
TGTGCCAGCAATATTATGGGACAGGGGTTGAGCACTGAAGCTTTCTTT
>TRBJ2-7|.|.|TRBV20-1
CSATPTDYEQYF
TGCAGTGCTACCCCGACAGACTACGAGCAGTACTTC
>TRBJ1-2|.|.|TRBV10-2
CASSESRGRGYTF
TGCGCCAGCAGTGAGTCAAGGGGAAGAGGCTACACCTTC
>TRBJ2-5|.|few|TRBV19
CASRPKPDPLDSQETQYF
TGTGCCAGCAGACCGAAACCGGACCCACTAGACTCACAAGAGACCCAGTACTTC
>TRBJ1-4|.|.|TRBV6-2/TRBV6-3
CASSYSTMGNEKLFF
TGTGCCAGCAGTTACTCGACCATGGGAAATGAAAAACTGTTTTTT
>TRBJ1-2|TRBD1|many|TRBV27
CASSFTGAINYGYTF
TGTGCCAGCAGTTTCACAGGGGCCATAAACTATGGCTACACCTTC
>TRBJ1-2|.|.|TRBV4-1
CASSPDIYQGYGYTF
TGCGCCAGCAGCCCCGACATCTACCAGGGCTATGGCTACACCTTC
>TRBJ2-1|.|once|TRBV6-2/TRBV6-3
CASSHYRVGVENEQFF
TGTGCCAGCAGCCACTACCGGGTCGGGGTGGAAAATGAGCAGTTCTTC
>TRBJ2-5|.|.|TRBV10-3
CAISAPGGQKRETQYF
TGTGCCATCAGCGCCCCCGGGGGGCAGAAGAGGGAGACCCAGTACTTC
>TRBJ2-2|.|.|TRBV5-1
CASSVGFWGTGELFF
TGCGCCAGCAGCGTGGGCTTTTGGGGGACCGGGGAGCTGTTTTTT
>TRBJ2-3|.|.|TRBV11-2
CASSVWGDTQYF
TGTGCCAGCAGCGTATGGGGGGATACGCAGTATTTT
>TRBJ1-6|.|.|TRBV5-4
CASSLMGALNGNSPLHF
TGTGCCAGCAGCCTAATGGGGGCCCTCAATGGGAATTCACCCCTCCACTTT
>TRBJ2-7|.|few|TRBV20-1
CSARFEGNEQYF
TGCAGTGCTAGGTTCGAGGGAAACGAGCAGTACTTC
>TRBJ2-2|.|.|TRBV7-6
CASSGPTVNTGELFF
TGTGCCAGCAGCGGCCCGACTGTGAACACCGGGGAGCTGTTTTTT
>TRBJ1-1|TRBD1|.|TRBV14
CASRQQGAFEAFF
TGTGCCAGCAGACAACAGGGGGCCTTTGAAGCTTTCTTT
>TRBJ2-1|TRBD2|.|TRBV5-1
CASSLGVTSGGAGYNEQFF
TGCGCCAGCAGCTTGGGTGTGACTAGCGGGGGGGCCGGCTACAATGAGCAGTTCTTC
>TRBJ1-1|.|few|TRBV19
CASKTNTEAFF
TGTGCCAGTAAGACGAACACTGAAGCTTTCTTT
>TRBJ2-1|TRBD1|.|TRBV20-1
CSARGQGENEQFF
TGCAGTGCTAGGGGACAGGGTGAGAATGAGCAGTTCTTC
>TRBJ1-5|.|.|TRBV6-6
CAGGGRGQPQHF
TGTGCCGGAGGGGGGCGCGGTCAGCCCCAGCATTTT
>TRBJ2-3|.|many|TRBV7-6
CASSLNPSTDTQYF
TGTGCCAGCAGCTTAAATCCTAGCACAGATACGCAGTATTTT
>TRBJ2-3|.|.|TRBV7-6
CASSLGRRLWDTQYF
TGTGCCAGCAGCTTAGGTCGTCGGTTGTGGGATACGCAGTATTTT
>TRBJ2-2|.|many|TRBV7-3
CASSLTGMNTGELFF
TGTGCCAGCAGCTTAACGGGGATGAACACCGGGGAGCTGTTTTTT
>TRBJ1-3|.|.|TRBV20-1
CSARDLENTIYF
TGCAGTGCTAGAGATCTGGAAAACACCATATATTTT
>TRBJ2-6|.|.|TRBV11-3
CASSGRGGANVLTF
TGTGCCAGCAGCGGCCGTGGGGGGGCCAACGTCCTGACTTTC
>TRBJ1-1|.|.|TRBV6-6
CASSYSTLGGHTEAFF
TGTGCCAGCAGTTACTCGACACTCGGGGGCCACACTGAAGCTTTCTTT
>TRBJ2-3|TRBD2|.|TRBV5-4
CASSVGLASTDTQYF
TGTGCCAGCAGCGTCGGACTAGCTAGCACAGATACGCAGTATTTT
>TRBJ2-7|.|.|TRBV19
CASSAGLSSYEQYF
TGTGCCAGTAGTGCTGGACTTTCCTCCTACGAGCAGTACTTC
>TRBJ1-1|.|.|TRBV7-9
CASSLSGAFGEAFF
TGTGCCAGCAGCTTATCGGGGGCTTTTGGTGAAGCTTTCTTT
>TRBJ1-1|.|few|TRBV2
CASHGGSEAFF
TGTGCCAGCCATGGGGGCAGCGAAGCTTTCTTT
>TRBJ2-7|.|.|TRBV5-1
CASSRRGNSYEQYF
TGCGCCAGCAGCCGGAGGGGGAATTCCTACGAGCAGTACTTC
>TRBJ2-1|TRBD2|few|TRBV11-2
CASSLEASGGGEQFF
TGTGCCAGCAGCTTAGAGGCTAGCGGGGGGGGTGAGCAGTTCTTC
>TRBJ2-1|TRBD2|.|TRBV7-9
CASERAGGSYNEQFF
TGTGCCAGCGAAAGAGCGGGGGGCTCCTACAATGAGCAGTTCTTC
>TRBJ2-5|TRBD1|few|TRBV6-4
CASSVTGFGETQYF
TGTGCCAGCAGTGTGACAGGGTTCGGGGAGACCCAGTACTTC
>TRBJ2-5|TRBD2|few|TRBV10-3
CAISERLAGQETQYF
TGTGCCATCAGTGAGAGACTAGCGGGACAAGAGACCCAGTACTTC
>TRBJ1-5|TRBD1|.|TRBV7-4
CVSSRGTGGNQPQHF
TGTGTCAGCAGCCGAGGGACAGGGGGGAATCAGCCCCAGCATTTT
>TRBJ1-1|.|.|TRBV5-6
CASSARNGDTEAFF
TGTGCCAGCAGCGCTCGGAACGGGGACACTGAAGCTTTCTTT
>TRBJ1-5|.|many|TRBV7-8
CASSLEGWGRGNQPQHF
TGTGCCAGCAGCTTAGAGGGGTGGGGCCGGGGCAATCAGCCCCAGCATTTT
>TRBJ2-1|.|many|TRBV7-2
CASSLKGVRNEQFF
TGTGCCAGCAGCCTGAAGGGGGTGAGGAATGAGCAGTTCTTC
>TRBJ1-4|.|few|TRBV29-1
CSVAGWEGTNEKLFF
TGCAGCGTTGCCGGGTGGGAAGGGACTAATGAAAAACTGTTTTTT
>TRBJ2-4|TRBD2|few|TRBV27
CATSLGGLNIQYF
TGTGCCACCTCCCTCGGGGGGTTAAACATTCAGTACTTC
>TRBJ1-4|.|few|TRBV25-1
CASSVHGDVEKLFF
TGTGCCAGCAGTGTGCACGGGGATGTTGAAAAACTGTTTTTT
>TRBJ2-5|.|few|TRBV6-2/TRBV6-3
CASSFWTLQETQYF
TGTGCCAGCAGTTTTTGGACATTGCAAGAGACCCAGTACTTC
>TRBJ2-1|.|few|TRBV5-4
CASSLSRRGQFF
TGTGCCAGCAGCTTGAGCAGGAGGGGGCAGTTCTTC
>TRBJ1-2|.|few|TRBV6-5
CASSPPGLLEDYGYTF
TGTGCCAGCAGTCCACCCGGGCTGCTAGAGGACTATGGCTACACCTTC
>TRBJ2-1|TRBD2|many|TRBV7-2
CASSLDRAGGPIFYNEQFF
TGTGCCAGCAGCTTAGATCGGGCGGGGGGGCCAATTTTCTACAATGAGCAGTTCTTC
>TRBJ2-1|TRBD2|once|TRBV6-1
CASSEGLAGPEGFF
TGTGCCAGCAGTGAAGGACTAGCGGGGCCCGAGGGGTTCTTC
>TRBJ2-7|.|.|TRBV27
CAAGDHRSSYEQYF
TGTGCCGCCGGGGACCACAGGAGCTCCTACGAGCAGTACTTC
>TRBJ1-1|.|.|TRBV7-6
CASSQRVTGGTEAFF
TGTGCCAGCAGCCAACGCGTAACGGGGGGCACTGAAGCTTTCTTT
>TRBJ1-5|.|few|TRBV27
CASRSPNQPQHF
TGTGCCAGCAGATCCCCCAATCAGCCCCAGCATTTT
>TRBJ1-2|.|few|TRBV6-2/TRBV6-3
CASSESLGAPDGYTF
TGTGCCAGCAGTGAGAGTCTGGGGGCGCCGGATGGCTACACCTTC
>TRBJ1-5|.|.|TRBV29-1
CSVGDRNSNQPQHF
TGCAGCGTTGGAGACAGGAATAGCAATCAGCCCCAGCATTTT
>TRBJ2-5|TRBD1|few|TRBV7-3
CASSLPLSLDRAETQYF
TGTGCCAGCAGCTTACCCTTATCACTGGACAGGGCGGAGACCCAGTACTTC